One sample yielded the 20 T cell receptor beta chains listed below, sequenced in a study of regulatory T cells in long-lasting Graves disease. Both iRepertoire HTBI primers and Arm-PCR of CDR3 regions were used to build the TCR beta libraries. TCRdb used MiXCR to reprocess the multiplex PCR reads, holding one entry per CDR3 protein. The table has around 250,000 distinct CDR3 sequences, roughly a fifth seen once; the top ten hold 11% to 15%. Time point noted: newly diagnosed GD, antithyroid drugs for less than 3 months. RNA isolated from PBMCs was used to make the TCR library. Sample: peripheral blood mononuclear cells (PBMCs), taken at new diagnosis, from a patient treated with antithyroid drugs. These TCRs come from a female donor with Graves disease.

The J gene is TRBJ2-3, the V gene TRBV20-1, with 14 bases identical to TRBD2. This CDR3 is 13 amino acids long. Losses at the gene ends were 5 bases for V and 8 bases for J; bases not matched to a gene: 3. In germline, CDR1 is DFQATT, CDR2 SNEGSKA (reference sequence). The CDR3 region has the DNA TGCAGTGCTCGGACTAGCGGGAGGCTTACGCAGTATTTT. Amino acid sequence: CSARTSGRLTQYF.

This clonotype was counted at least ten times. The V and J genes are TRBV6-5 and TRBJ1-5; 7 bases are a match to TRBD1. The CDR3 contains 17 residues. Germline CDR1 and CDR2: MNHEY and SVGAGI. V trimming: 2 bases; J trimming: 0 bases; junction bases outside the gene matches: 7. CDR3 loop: CASSYGTVSSSNQPQHF. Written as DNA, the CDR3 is TGTGCCAGCAGTTACGGGACAGTATCCTCTAGCAATCAGCCCCAGCATTTT.

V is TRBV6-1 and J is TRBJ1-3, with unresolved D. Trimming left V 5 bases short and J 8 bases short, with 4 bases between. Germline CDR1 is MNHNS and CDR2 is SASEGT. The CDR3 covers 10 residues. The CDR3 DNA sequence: TGTGCCAGCAGTACTTACACCATATATTTT. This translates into CASSTYTIYF.

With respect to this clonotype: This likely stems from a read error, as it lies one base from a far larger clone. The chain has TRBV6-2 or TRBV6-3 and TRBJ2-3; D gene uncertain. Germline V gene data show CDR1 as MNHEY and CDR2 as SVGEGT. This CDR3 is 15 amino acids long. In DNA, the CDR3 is TGTGCCAGCAGTTTACCGACGGAACACACAGATACGCAGTGTTTT. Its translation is CASSLPTEHTDTQCF.

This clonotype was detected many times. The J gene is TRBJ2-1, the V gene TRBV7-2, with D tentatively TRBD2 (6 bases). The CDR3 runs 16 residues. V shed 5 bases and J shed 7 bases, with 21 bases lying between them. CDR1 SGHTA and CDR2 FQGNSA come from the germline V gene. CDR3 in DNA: TGTGCCAGCAGCCGCCCGGGAGCCGACACCCGGAATGAGCAGTTCTTC. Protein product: CASSRPGADTRNEQFF.

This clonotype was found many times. CDR3 amino acids: CASSSPGAEAFF. As DNA, the CDR3 is TGTGCCAGCAGTTCCCCGGGGGCTGAAGCTTTCTTT. The chain recombines TRBV6-2 or TRBV6-3 with TRBJ1-1, with D possibly TRBD1 on 5 matching bases. The V gene lost 4 bases and the J gene lost 6 bases, with 9 bases spanning the gap. Germline V gene data show CDR1 as MNHEY and CDR2 as SVGEGT. This CDR3 is 12 amino acids long.

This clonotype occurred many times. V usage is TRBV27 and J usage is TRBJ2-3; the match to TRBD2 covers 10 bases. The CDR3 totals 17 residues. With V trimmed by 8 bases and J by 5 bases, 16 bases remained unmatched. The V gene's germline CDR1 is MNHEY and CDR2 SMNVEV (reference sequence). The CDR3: CASAPQGLAGVGDTQYF. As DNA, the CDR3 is TGTGCCAGCGCCCCCCAAGGGCTAGCGGGAGTGGGAGATACGCAGTATTTT.

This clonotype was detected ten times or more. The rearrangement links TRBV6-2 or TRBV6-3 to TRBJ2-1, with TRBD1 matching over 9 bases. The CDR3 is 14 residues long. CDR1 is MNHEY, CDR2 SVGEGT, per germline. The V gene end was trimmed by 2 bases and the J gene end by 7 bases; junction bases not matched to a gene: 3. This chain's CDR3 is CASSYRTGVNEQFF. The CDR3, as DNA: TGTGCCAGCAGTTACCGGACAGGGGTGAATGAGCAGTTCTTC.

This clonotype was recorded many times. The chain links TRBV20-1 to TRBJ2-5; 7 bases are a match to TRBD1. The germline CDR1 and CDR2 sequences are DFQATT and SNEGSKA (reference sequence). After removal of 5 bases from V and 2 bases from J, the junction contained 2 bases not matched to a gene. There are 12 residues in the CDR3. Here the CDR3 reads CSAFRGQETQYF. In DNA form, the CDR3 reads TGCAGTGCTTTCAGGGGGCAAGAGACCCAGTACTTC.

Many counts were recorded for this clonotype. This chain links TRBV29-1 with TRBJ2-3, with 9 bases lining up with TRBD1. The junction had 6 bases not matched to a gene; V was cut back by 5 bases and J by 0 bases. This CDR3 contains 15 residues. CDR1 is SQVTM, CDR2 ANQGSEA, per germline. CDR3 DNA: TGCAGCGTTCAAACAGGGGGCAGGAGCACAGATACGCAGTATTTT. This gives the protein CSVQTGGRSTDTQYF.

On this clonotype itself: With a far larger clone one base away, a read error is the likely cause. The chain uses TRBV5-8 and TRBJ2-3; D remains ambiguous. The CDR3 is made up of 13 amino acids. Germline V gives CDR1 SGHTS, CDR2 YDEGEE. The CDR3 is CASSPKARDMQYF. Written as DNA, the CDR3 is TGTGCCAGCAGCCCGAAAGCTCGAGATATGCAGTATTTT.

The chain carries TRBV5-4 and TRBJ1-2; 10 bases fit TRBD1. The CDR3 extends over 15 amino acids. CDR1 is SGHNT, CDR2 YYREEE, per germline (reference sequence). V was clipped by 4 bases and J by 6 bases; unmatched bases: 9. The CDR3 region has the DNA TGTGCCAGCAGCACGGAGACAGGGGGCGCACATGGCTACACCTTC. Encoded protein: CASSTETGGAHGYTF.

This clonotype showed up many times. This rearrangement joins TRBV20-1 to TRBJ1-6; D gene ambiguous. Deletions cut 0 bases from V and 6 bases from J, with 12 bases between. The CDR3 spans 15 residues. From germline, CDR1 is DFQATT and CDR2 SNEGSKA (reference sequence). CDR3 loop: CSARDRAAPNSPLHF. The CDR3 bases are TGCAGTGCTAGAGATAGGGCAGCGCCTAATTCACCCCTCCACTTT.

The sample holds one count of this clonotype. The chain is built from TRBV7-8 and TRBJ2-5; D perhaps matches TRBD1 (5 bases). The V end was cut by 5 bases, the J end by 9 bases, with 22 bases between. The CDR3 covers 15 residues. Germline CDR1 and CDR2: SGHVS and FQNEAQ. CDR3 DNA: TGTGCCAGCAGCCAAGACCCCACAGGCTTGGTTTCCCAGTACTTC. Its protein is CASSQDPTGLVSQYF.

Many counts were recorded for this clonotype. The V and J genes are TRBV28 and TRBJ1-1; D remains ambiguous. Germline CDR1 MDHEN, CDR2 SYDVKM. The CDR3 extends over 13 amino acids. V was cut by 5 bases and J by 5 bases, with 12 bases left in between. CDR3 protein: CASSPKSNTEAFF. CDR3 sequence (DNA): TGTGCCAGCAGTCCCAAATCCAATACTGAAGCTTTCTTT.

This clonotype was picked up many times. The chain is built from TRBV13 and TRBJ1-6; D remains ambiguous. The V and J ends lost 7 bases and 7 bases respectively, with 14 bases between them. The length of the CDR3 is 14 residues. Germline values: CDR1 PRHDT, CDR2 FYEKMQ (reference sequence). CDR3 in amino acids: CASTPVTENSPLHF. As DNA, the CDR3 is TGTGCCAGCACGCCCGTTACAGAGAATTCACCCCTCCACTTT.

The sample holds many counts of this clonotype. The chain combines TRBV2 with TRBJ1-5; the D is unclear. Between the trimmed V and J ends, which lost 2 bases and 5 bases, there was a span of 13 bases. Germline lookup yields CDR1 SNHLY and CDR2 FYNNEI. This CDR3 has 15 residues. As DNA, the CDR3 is TGTGCCAGCAGTGAATATCGGGCAGGAGATCAGCCCCAGCATTTT. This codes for CASSEYRAGDQPQHF.

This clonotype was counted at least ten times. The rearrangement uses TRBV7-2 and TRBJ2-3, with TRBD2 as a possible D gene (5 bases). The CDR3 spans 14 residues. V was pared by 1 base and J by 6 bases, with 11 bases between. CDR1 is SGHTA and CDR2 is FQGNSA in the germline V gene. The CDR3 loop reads CASSLVFPSDTQYF. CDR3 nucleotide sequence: TGTGCCAGCAGCTTAGTTTTCCCTAGCGATACGCAGTATTTT.

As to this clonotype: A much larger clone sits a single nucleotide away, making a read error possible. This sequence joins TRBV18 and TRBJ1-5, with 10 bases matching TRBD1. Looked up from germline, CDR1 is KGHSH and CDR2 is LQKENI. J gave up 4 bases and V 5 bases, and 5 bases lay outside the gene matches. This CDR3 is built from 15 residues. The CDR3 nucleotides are TGTGCCAGCTCAGCCGGGACAGGGGAGAATCAGCCCCAGCATTTT. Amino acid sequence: CASSAGTGENQPQHF.

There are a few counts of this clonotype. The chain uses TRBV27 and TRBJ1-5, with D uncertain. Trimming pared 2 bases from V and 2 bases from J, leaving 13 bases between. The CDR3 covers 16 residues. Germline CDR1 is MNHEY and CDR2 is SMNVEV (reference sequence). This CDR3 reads CASSLRMREGNQPQHF. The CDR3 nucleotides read TGTGCCAGCAGTTTAAGAATGAGGGAGGGCAATCAGCCCCAGCATTTT.